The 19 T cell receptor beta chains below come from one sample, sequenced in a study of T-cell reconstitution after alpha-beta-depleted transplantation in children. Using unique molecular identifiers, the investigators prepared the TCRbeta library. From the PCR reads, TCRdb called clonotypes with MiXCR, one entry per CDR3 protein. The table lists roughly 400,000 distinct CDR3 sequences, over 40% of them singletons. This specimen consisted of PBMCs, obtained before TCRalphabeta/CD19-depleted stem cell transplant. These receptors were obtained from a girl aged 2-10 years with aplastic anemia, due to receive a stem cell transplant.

Here the CDR3 reads CASSLALSVERHEQYF. The CDR3 DNA sequence: TGTGCCAGCAGCTTAGCTCTTTCGGTCGAGCGCCACGAGCAGTACTTC. The rearrangement joins TRBV7-9 to TRBJ2-7; unclear D gene. The CDR3 covers 16 residues. Trimming shortened V by 0 bases and J by 5 bases, and 17 bases separated the two germline ends. The germline gives CDR1 SEHNR, CDR2 FQNEAQ (reference sequence).

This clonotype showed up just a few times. CDR3 amino acids: CSAEDGTRFSPLHF. CDR3 nucleotide sequence: TGCAGTGCTGAAGACGGGACGCGTTTTTCACCCCTCCACTTT. This sequence joins TRBV20-1 and TRBJ1-6; D is perhaps TRBD1 (5 bases). V was pared by 5 bases and J by 9 bases, with 17 bases between. Germline CDR1 and CDR2: DFQATT and SNEGSKA (reference sequence). The CDR3 runs 14 residues.

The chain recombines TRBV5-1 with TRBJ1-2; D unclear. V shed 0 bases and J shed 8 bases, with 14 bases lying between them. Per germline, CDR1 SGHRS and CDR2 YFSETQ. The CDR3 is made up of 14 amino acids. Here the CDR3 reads CASSLGPQTKGYTF. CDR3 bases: TGCGCCAGCAGCTTGGGACCCCAAACCAAGGGCTACACCTTC. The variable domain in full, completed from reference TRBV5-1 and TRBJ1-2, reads KAGVTQTPRYLIKTRGQQVTLSCSPISGHRSVSWYQQTPGQGLQFLFEYFSETQRNKGNFPGRFSGRQFSNSRSEMNVSTLELGDSALYLCASSLGPQTKGYTFGSGTRLTVV.

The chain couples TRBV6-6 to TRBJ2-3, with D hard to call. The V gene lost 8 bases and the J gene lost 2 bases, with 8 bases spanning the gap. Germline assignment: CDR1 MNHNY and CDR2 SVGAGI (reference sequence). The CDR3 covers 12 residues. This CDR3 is CASGMLTDTQYF. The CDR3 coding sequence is TGTGCCAGCGGGATGCTCACAGATACGCAGTATTTT.

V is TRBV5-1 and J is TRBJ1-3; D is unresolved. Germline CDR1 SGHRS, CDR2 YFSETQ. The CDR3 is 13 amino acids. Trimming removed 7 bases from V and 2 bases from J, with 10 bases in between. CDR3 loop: CASYVSPGNTIYF. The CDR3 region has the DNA TGCGCCAGCTATGTTTCGCCTGGAAACACCATATATTTT.

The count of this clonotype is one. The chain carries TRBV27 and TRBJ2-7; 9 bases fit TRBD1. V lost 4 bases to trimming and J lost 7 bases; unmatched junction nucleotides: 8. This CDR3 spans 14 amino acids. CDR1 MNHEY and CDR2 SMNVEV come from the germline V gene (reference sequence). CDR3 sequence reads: CASSSRDRAKEQYF. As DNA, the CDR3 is TGTGCCAGCAGTTCAAGGGACAGGGCGAAGGAGCAGTACTTC.

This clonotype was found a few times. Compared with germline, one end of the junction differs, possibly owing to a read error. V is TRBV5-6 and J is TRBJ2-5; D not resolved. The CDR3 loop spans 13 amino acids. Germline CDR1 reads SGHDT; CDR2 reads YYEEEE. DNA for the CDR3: TGTGCCAGCAGCAGACTGGGTCTGGAGACCCATTACTTC. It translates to CASSRLGLETHYF.

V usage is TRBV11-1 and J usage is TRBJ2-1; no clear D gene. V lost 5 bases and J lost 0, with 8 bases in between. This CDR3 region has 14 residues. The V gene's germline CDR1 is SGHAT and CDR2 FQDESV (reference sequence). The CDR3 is CASSRSVSYNEQFF. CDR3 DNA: TGTGCCAGCAGCCGATCAGTCTCCTACAATGAGCAGTTCTTC. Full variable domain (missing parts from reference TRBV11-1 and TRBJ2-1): EAEVAQSPRYKITEKSQAVAFWCDPISGHATLYWYRQILGQGPELLVQFQDESVVDDSQLPKDRFSAERLKGVDSTLKIQPAELGDSAMYLCASSRSVSYNEQFFGPGTRLTVL.

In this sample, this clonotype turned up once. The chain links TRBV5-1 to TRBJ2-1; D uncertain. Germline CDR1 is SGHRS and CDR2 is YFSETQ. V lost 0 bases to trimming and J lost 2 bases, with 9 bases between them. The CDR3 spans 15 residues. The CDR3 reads CASSLGLDPYNEQFF. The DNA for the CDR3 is TGCGCCAGCAGCTTGGGACTCGACCCCTACAATGAGCAGTTCTTC.

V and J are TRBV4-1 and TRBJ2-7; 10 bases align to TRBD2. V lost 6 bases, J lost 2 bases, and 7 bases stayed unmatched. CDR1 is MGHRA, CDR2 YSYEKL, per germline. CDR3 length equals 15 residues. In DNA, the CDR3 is TGCGCCAGCAGTCCACTAGCGGGGACTACCTACGAGCAGTACTTC. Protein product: CASSPLAGTTYEQYF.

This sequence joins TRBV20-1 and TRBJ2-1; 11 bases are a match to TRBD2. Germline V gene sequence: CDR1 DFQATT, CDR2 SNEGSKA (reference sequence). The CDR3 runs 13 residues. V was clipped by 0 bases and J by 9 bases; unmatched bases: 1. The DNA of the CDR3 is TGCAGTGCTAGAGAGGGACTAGCGGCTGAGCAGTTCTTC. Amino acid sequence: CSAREGLAAEQFF.

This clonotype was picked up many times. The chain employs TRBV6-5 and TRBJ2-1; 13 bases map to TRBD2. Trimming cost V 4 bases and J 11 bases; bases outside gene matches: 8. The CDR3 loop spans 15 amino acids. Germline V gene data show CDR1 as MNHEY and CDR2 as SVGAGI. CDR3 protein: CASSFTGLAGAKQFF. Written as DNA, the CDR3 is TGTGCCAGCAGTTTCACAGGACTAGCGGGAGCCAAGCAGTTCTTC.

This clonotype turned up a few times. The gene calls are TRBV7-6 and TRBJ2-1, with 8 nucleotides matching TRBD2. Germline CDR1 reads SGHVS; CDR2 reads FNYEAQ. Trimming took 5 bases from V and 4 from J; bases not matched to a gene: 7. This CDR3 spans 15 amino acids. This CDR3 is CASSPGGGVYNEQFF. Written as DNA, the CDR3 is TGTGCCAGCAGCCCCGGGGGGGGCGTATACAATGAGCAGTTCTTC. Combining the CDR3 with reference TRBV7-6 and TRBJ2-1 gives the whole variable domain GAGVSQSPRYKVTKRGQDVALRCDPISGHVSLYWYRQALGQGPEFLTYFNYEAQQDKSGLPNDRFSAERPEGSISTLTIQRTEQRDSAMYRCASSPGGGVYNEQFFGPGTRLTVL.

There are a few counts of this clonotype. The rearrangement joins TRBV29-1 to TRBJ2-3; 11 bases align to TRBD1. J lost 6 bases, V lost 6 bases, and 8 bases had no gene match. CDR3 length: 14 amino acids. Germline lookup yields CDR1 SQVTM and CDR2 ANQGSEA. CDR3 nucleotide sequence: TGCAGCGTGGAGGGGGACAGGGGGGGGGATACGCAGTATTTT. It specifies CSVEGDRGGDTQYF.

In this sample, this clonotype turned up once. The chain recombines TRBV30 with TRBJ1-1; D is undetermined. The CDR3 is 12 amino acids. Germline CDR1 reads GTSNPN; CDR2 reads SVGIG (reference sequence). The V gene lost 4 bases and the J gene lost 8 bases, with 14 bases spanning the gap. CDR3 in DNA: TGTGCCTGGATAGGAGCGCGGTCCGAAGCTTTCTTT. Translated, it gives CAWIGARSEAFF.

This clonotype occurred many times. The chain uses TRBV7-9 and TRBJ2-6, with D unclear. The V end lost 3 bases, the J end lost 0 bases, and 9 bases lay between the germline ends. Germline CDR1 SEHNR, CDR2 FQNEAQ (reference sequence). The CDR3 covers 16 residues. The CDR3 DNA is TGTGCCAGCAGCTTCACCCTAGGCTCTGGGGCCAACGTCCTGACTTTC. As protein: CASSFTLGSGANVLTF. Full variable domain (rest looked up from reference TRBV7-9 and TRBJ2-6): DTGVSQNPRHKITKRGQNVTFRCDPISEHNRLYWYRQTLGQGPEFLTYFQNEAQLEKSRLLSDRFSAERPKGSFSTLEIQRTEQGDSAMYLCASSFTLGSGANVLTFGAGSRLTVL.

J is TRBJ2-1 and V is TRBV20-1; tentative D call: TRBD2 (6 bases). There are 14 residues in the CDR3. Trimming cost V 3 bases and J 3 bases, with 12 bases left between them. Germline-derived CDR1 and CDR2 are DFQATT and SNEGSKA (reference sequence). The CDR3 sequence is CSASGGVVYNEQFF. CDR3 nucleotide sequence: TGCAGTGCTAGCGGGGGAGTAGTCTACAATGAGCAGTTCTTC.

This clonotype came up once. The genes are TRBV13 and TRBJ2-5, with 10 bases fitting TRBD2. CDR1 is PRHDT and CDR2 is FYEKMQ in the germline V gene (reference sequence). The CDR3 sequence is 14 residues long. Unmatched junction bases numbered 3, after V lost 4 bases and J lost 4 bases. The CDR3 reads CASSSAGGIETQYF. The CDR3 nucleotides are TGTGCCAGCAGCTCAGCGGGGGGGATAGAGACCCAGTACTTC.

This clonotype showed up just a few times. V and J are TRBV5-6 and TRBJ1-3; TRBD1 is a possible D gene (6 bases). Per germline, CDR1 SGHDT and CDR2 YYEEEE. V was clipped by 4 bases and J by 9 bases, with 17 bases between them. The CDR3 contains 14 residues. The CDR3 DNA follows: TGTGCCAGCAGCCTCGACAGGAGATGGGGCACCATATATTTT. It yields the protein CASSLDRRWGTIYF. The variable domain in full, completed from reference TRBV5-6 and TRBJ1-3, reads DAGVTQSPTHLIKTRGQQVTLRCSPKSGHDTVSWYQQALGQGPQFIFQYYEEEERQRGNFPDRFSGHQFPNYSSELNVNALLLGDSALYLCASSLDRRWGTIYFGEGSWLTVV.